Below are 14 T cell receptor beta chains sequenced from a single sample in a study of T cell responses to AZD1222 COVID-19 vaccine listed by TCRdb under 2021. What this sample's time point label stands for: baseline before first vaccination. Libraries were made using the immunoSEQ multiplex PCR assay. TCRdb re-hosts the immuneACCESS table, in-frame sequences only. Its copies lack some clones; in the studies checked, an unresolved V gene accounts for under half of them, and the cause for the rest is not known. This sample comprises approximately 150,000 clones, around nine tenths of them detected only once. The ten largest clonotypes hold 1.6% of the sample. The sequencing used peripheral blood, collected on day 0 of AZD1222 vaccination. The receptors shown here come from an adult in good health.

The chain recombines TRBV2 with TRBJ1-6; D not resolved. Trimming took 2 bases from V and 3 from J, leaving 8 bases between them. The CDR3 spans 15 residues. CDR1 is SNHLY, CDR2 FYNNEI, per germline. CDR3 amino acids: CASSEHSNYNSPLHF. DNA for the CDR3: TGTGCCAGCAGTGAACACAGCAACTATAATTCACCCCTCCACTTT.

The gene calls are TRBV7-6 and TRBJ2-7; TRBD1 or TRBD2 may be the D gene (5 bases each). CDR3 length equals 15 residues. Germline V gene data show CDR1 as SGHVS and CDR2 as FNYEAQ. V lost 5 bases, J lost 5 bases, and 19 bases lay in between. In nucleotides, the CDR3 is TGTGCCAGCAGCCCCCGCCAGGGAACGGGGCACGAGCAGTACTTC. Translating gives CASSPRQGTGHEQYF.

This CDR3 is CASSLLASPENEQFF. CDR3 nucleotide sequence: TGCGCCAGCAGCTTGCTGGCGTCCCCTGAAAATGAGCAGTTCTTC. This chain joins TRBV5-1 and TRBJ2-1; D gene uncertain. Germline V lookup: CDR1 SGHRS, CDR2 YFSETQ. The length of the CDR3 is 15 residues. The V end lost 1 base, the J end lost 7 bases, and 15 bases lay between the germline ends.

This chain joins TRBV18 and TRBJ2-1, with TRBD1 matching 8 bases. This CDR3 is 16 amino acids long. Germline V CDR1 and CDR2: KGHSH, LQKENI. V dropped 0 bases and J dropped 9; count of bases not matched to a gene: 10. CDR3 DNA: TGTGCCAGCTCACCACCGGGGCAGGGGGCGGAGGGTGAGCAGTTCTTC. It is translated as CASSPPGQGAEGEQFF.

This clone was seen a few times. The chain has TRBV10-3 and TRBJ1-4; possible D gene TRBD1, 6 bases. Trimming removed 4 bases at V and 7 bases at J, with 22 bases between. Germline values: CDR1 ENHRY, CDR2 SYGVKD. The CDR3 has 17 residues. CDR3: CAISGDIQGRGGEKLFF. CDR3 nucleotides: TGTGCCATCAGTGGGGACATTCAGGGGAGGGGTGGTGAAAAACTGTTTTTT.

The chain has TRBV4-2 and TRBJ2-7; a possible D gene is TRBD1 (6 bases). The CDR3 has 15 amino acids. V lost 3 bases, J lost 3 bases, and 15 bases lay in between. Germline V gene data show CDR1 as LGHNA and CDR2 as YNFKEQ. The CDR3 DNA is TGTGCCAGCAGCCAGGGGGCGGGCTCACTCTACGAGCAGTACTTC. Its translation: CASSQGAGSLYEQYF.

The V call is TRBV19, the J call TRBJ2-3; 9 positions match TRBD1. CDR1 is LNHDA and CDR2 is SQIVND in the germline V gene (reference sequence). V gave up 5 bases and J gave up 0 bases; unmatched junction bases: 3. The CDR3 extends over 15 amino acids. In nucleotides, the CDR3 is TGTGCCAGTAGTTGGGACAGGGTAAGCACAGATACGCAGTATTTT. Translated: CASSWDRVSTDTQYF.

This clone was seen a few times. The V call is TRBV5-1, the J call TRBJ2-7, with D maybe TRBD1 (8 bases). The CDR3 loop spans 15 amino acids. Germline V gene sequence: CDR1 SGHRS, CDR2 YFSETQ. The V gene lost 4 bases and the J gene lost 5 bases, with 19 bases spanning the gap. The CDR3 region is CASSPTGEGGDEQYF. Written as DNA, the CDR3 is TGCGCCAGCAGCCCGACAGGGGAGGGTGGAGACGAGCAGTACTTC. Full variable domain (outside the CDR3, taken from reference TRBV5-1 and TRBJ2-7): KAGVTQTPRYLIKTRGQQVTLSCSPISGHRSVSWYQQTPGQGLQFLFEYFSETQRNKGNFPGRFSGRQFSNSRSEMNVSTLELGDSALYLCASSPTGEGGDEQYFGPGTRLTVT.

V is TRBV19 and J is TRBJ1-5; the match to TRBD1 covers 7 bases. This CDR3 spans 13 amino acids. Germline trimming cut 7 bases from V and 2 bases from J; bases unmatched to any gene: 2. Germline lookup yields CDR1 LNHDA and CDR2 SQIVND (reference sequence). CDR3 in amino acids: CASIDRGNQPQHF. The CDR3, as DNA: TGTGCCAGTATTGACAGGGGCAATCAGCCCCAGCATTTT.

This clone was detected once. The chain joins TRBV18 to TRBJ2-2; 7 positions match TRBD1. The CDR3 runs to 15 residues. In germline, CDR1 is KGHSH, CDR2 LQKENI. Trimming took 3 bases from V and 4 from J; bases not matched to a gene: 5. The CDR3 region has the DNA TGTGCCAGCTCACCCTGGGGACAGTTCACCGGGGAGCTGTTTTTT. Its translation is CASSPWGQFTGELFF.

The chain couples TRBV4-3 to TRBJ1-4, with D tentatively TRBD1 (5 bases). The germline V gene has CDR1 LGHNA and CDR2 YSLEER. The CDR3 is made up of 14 amino acids. Trimming shortened V by 6 bases and J by 4 bases, and 12 bases separated the two germline ends. CDR3 sequence reads: CASSRDSINEKLFF. DNA of the CDR3: TGCGCCAGCAGTCGAGACAGTATTAATGAAAAACTGTTTTTT.

The chain combines TRBV7-3 with TRBJ2-3, with a tentative D call TRBD2 (5 bases). V was cut by 0 bases and J by 13 bases, with 20 bases left in between. CDR3 size: 15 residues. The germline CDR1 and CDR2 sequences are SGHTA and FQGTGA. CDR3 sequence: CASSLTGGPEAAKYF. The CDR3 DNA reads as TGTGCCAGCAGCTTAACAGGCGGCCCCGAAGCGGCTAAGTATTTT.

This chain connects TRBV7-9 to TRBJ2-7; TRBD2 aligns across 7 bases. Germline V gene sequence: CDR1 SEHNR, CDR2 FQNEAQ (reference sequence). This CDR3 is 14 amino acids long. The V and J ends lost 3 bases and 2 bases, in that order; junction bases with no gene match: 4. CDR3 amino acids: CASSLGGLPYEQYF. CDR3 sequence (DNA): TGTGCCAGCAGCTTGGGAGGGTTACCCTACGAGCAGTACTTC.

The chain recombines TRBV7-9 with TRBJ2-1; 7 bases map to TRBD1. Germline V gene lookup returns CDR1 SEHNR and CDR2 FQNEAQ (reference sequence). CDR3 length: 14 amino acids. V shed 3 bases, J shed 8 bases, and the junction held 7 bases outside the gene matches. The CDR3 loop is CASSFLGGVDEQFF. For the CDR3, the DNA is TGTGCCAGCAGCTTTTTAGGGGGCGTCGATGAGCAGTTCTTC. Combining the CDR3 with reference TRBV7-9 and TRBJ2-1 gives the whole variable domain DTGVSQNPRHKITKRGQNVTFRCDPISEHNRLYWYRQTLGQGPEFLTYFQNEAQLEKSRLLSDRFSAERPKGSFSTLEIQRTEQGDSAMYLCASSFLGGVDEQFFGPGTRLTVL.